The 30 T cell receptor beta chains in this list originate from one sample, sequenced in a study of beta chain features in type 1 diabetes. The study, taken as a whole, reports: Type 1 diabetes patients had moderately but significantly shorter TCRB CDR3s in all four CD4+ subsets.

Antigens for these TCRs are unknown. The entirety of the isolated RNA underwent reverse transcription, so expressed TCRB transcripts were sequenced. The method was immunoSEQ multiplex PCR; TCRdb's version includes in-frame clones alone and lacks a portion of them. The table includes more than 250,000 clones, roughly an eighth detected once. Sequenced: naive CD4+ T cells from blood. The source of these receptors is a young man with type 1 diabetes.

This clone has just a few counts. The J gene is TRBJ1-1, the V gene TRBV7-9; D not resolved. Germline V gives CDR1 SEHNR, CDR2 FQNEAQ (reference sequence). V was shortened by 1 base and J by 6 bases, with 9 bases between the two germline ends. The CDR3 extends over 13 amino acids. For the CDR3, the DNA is TGTGCCAGCAGCTTAGAAGGGAGCGCTGAAGCTTTCTTT. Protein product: CASSLEGSAEAFF. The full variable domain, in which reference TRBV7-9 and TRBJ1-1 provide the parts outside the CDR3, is DTGVSQNPRHKITKRGQNVTFRCDPISEHNRLYWYRQTLGQGPEFLTYFQNEAQLEKSRLLSDRFSAERPKGSFSTLEIQRTEQGDSAMYLCASSLEGSAEAFFGQGTRLTVV.

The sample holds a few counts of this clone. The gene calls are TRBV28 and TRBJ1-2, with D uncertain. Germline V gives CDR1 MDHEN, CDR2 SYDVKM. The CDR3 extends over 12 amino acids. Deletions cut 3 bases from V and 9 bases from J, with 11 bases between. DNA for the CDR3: TGTGCCAGCAGTTTGTCCCTCACTAGCTACACCTTC. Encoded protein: CASSLSLTSYTF.

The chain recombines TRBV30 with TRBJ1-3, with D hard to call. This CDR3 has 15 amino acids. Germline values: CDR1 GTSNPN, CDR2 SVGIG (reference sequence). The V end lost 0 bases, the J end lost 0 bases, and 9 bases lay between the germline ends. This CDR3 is CAWSVRRSSGNTIYF. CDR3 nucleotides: TGTGCCTGGAGTGTACGCAGATCCTCTGGAAACACCATATATTTT.

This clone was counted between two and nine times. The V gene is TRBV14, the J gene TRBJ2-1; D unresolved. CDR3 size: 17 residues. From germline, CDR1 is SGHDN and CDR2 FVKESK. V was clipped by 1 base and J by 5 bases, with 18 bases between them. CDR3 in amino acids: CASSQALGPGKDNEQFF. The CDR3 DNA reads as TGTGCCAGCAGCCAAGCCCTGGGTCCGGGTAAGGACAATGAGCAGTTCTTC.

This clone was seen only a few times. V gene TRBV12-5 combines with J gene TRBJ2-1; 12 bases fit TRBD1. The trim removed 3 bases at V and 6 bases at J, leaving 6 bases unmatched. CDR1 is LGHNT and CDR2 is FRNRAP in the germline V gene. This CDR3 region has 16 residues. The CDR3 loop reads CASGFGTGGRPNEQFF. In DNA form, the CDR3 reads TGTGCTAGTGGTTTCGGGACAGGGGGCCGCCCCAATGAGCAGTTCTTC.

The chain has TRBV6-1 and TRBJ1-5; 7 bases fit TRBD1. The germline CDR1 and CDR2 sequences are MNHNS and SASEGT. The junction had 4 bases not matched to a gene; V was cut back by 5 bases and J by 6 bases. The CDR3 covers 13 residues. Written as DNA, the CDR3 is TGTGCCAGCAGTCGACAGGGAGGTCAGCCCCAGCATTTT. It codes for CASSRQGGQPQHF.

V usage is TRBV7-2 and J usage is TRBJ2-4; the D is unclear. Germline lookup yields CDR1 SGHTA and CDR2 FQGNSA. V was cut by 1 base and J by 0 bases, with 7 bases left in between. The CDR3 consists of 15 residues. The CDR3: CASSLEILAKNIQYF. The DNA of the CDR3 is TGTGCCAGCAGCTTAGAGATACTAGCCAAAAACATTCAGTACTTC. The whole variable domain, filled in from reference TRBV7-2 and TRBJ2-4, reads GAGVSQSPSNKVTEKGKDVELRCDPISGHTALYWYRQSLGQGLEFLIYFQGNSAPDKSGLPSDRFSAERTGGSVSTLTIQRTQQEDSAVYLCASSLEILAKNIQYFGAGTRLSVL.

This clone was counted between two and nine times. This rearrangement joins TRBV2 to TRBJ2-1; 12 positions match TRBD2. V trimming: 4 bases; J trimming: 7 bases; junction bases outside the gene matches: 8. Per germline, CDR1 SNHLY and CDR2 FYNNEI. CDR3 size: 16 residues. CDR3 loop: CASSVTRTSGKNEQFF. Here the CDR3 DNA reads TGTGCCAGCAGTGTAACCAGGACTAGCGGGAAAAATGAGCAGTTCTTC.

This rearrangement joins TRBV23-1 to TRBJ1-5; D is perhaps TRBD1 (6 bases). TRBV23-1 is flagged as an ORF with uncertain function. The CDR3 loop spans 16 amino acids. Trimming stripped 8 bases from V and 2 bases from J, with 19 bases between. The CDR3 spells CASVEGGLDGNQPQHF. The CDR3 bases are TGCGCCAGCGTCGAGGGGGGGCTTGATGGCAATCAGCCCCAGCATTTT.

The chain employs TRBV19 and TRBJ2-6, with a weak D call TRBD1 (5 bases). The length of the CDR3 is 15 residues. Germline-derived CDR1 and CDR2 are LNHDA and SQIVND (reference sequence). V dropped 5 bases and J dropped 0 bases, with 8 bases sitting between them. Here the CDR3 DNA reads TGTGCCAGTAGTGTCAGGGCCTCTGGGGCCAACGTCCTGACTTTC. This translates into CASSVRASGANVLTF. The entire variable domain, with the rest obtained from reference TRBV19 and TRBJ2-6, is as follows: DGGITQSPKYLFRKEGQNVTLSCEQNLNHDAMYWYRQDPGQGLRLIYYSQIVNDFQKGDIAEGYSVSREKKESFPLTVTSAQKNPTAFYLCASSVRASGANVLTFGAGSRLTVL.

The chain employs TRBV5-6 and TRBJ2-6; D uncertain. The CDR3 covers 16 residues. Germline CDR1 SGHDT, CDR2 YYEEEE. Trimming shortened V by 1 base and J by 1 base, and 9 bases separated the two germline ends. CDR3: CASSLQRRSGANVLTF. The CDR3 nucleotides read TGTGCCAGCAGCTTGCAAAGGAGATCTGGGGCCAACGTCCTGACTTTC.

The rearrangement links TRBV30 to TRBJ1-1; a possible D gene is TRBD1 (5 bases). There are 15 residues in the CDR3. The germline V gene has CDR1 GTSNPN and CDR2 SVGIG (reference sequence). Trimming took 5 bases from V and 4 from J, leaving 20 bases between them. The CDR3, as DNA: TGTGCCTGGGCAAGGGGCGACCGTCGAATCACTGAAGCTTTCTTT. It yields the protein CAWARGDRRITEAFF.

CDR3 DNA sequence: TGTGCCAGTAGCCGGGGACAGGGGGCATCCTACGAGCAGTACTTC. Protein sequence: CASSRGQGASYEQYF. This rearrangement joins TRBV19 to TRBJ2-7; 12 nucleotides align to TRBD1. The CDR3 runs 15 residues. In germline, CDR1 is LNHDA, CDR2 SQIVND (reference sequence). The V gene end was trimmed by 6 bases and the J gene end by 1 base; junction bases not matched to a gene: 4.

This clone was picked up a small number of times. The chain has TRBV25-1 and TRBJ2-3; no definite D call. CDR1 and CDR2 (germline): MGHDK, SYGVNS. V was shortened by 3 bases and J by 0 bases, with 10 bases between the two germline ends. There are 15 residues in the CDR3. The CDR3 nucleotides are TGTGCCAGCAGTGAGCGGAGATCTAGCACAGATACGCAGTATTTT. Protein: CASSERRSSTDTQYF.

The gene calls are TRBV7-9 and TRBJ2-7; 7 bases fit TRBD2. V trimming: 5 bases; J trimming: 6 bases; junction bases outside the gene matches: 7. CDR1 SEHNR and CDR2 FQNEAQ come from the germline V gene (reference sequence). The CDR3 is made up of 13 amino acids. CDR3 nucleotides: TGTGCCAGCAGCCCTGGGGGGGGAGGCGAGCAGTACTTC. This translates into CASSPGGGGEQYF.

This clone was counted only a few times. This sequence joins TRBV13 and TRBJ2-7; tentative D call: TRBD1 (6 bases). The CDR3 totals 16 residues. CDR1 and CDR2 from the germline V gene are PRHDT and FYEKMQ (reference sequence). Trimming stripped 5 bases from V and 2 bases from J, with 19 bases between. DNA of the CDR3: TGTGCCAGCAGCCTTTTTCATGGGGGCAAGACCTACGAGCAGTACTTC. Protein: CASSLFHGGKTYEQYF. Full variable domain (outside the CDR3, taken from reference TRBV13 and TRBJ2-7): AAGVIQSPRHLIKEKRETATLKCYPIPRHDTVYWYQQGPGQDPQFLISFYEKMQSDKGSIPDRFSAQQFSDYHSELNMSSLELGDSALYFCASSLFHGGKTYEQYFGPGTRLTVT.

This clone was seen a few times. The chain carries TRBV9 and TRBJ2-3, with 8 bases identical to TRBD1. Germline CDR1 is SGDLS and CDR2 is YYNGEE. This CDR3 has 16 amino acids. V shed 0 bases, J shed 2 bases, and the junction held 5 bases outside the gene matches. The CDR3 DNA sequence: TGTGCCAGCAGCGTAGGCGGGACAGGCTACACAGATACGCAGTATTTT. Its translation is CASSVGGTGYTDTQYF.

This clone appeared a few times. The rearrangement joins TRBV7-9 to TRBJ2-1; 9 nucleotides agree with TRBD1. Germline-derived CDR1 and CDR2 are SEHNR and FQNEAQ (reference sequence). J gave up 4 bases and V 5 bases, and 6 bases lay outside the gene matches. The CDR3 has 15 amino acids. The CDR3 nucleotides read TGTGCCAGCAGCCCACAGGGGGCAGGGTACAATGAGCAGTTCTTC. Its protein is CASSPQGAGYNEQFF.

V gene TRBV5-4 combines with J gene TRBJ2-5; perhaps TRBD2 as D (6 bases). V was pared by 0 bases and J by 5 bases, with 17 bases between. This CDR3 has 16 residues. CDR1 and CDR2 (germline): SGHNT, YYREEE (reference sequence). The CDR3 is CASSLGPGDNRETQYF. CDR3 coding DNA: TGTGCCAGCAGCTTGGGACCGGGAGATAATCGGGAGACCCAGTACTTC.

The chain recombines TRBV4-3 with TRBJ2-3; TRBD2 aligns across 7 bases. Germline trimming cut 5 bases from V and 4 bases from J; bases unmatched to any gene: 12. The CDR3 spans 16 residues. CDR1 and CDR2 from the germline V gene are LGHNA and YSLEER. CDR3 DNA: TGCGCCAGCAGCTTAGGAGGGAGGGCCGTAGCAGATACGCAGTATTTT. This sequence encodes CASSLGGRAVADTQYF.

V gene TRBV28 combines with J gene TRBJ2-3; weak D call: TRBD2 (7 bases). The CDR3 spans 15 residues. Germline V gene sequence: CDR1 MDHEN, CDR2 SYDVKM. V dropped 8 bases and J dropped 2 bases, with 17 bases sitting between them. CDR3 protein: CASAGAAADTDTQYF. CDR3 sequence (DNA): TGTGCCAGCGCGGGGGCGGCCGCTGACACAGATACGCAGTATTTT.

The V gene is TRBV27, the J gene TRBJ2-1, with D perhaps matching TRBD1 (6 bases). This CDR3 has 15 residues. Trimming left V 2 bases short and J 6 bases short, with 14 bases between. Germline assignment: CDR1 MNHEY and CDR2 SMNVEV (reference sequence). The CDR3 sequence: CASSLGQGTSNEQFF. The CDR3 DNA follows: TGTGCCAGCAGTTTAGGGCAGGGGACCTCCAATGAGCAGTTCTTC.

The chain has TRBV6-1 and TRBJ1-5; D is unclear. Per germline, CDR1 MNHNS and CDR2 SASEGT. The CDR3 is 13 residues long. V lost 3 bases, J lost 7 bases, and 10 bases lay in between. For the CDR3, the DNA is TGTGCCAGCAGTGACGGGAAATCACAGCCCCAGCATTTT. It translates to CASSDGKSQPQHF.

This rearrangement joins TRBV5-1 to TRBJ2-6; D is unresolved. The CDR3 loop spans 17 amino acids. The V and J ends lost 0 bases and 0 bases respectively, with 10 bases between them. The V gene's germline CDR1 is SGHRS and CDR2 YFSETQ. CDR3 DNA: TGCGCCAGCAGCTTGGAAACAGCCGGCTCTGGGGCCAACGTCCTGACTTTC. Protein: CASSLETAGSGANVLTF.

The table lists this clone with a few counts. The CDR3 here is CASSAARWSYEQYF. The CDR3 DNA follows: TGTGCCAGCAGCGCGGCTCGGTGGTCCTACGAGCAGTACTTC. The chain uses TRBV7-2 and TRBJ2-7; D unclear. The CDR3 has 14 amino acids. Trimming shortened V by 5 bases and J by 1 base, and 12 bases separated the two germline ends. Per germline, CDR1 SGHTA and CDR2 FQGNSA.

In DNA, the CDR3 is TGTGCCTGGAGTAGGGGACAGGGGGGGAATCAGCCCCAGCATTTT. Amino acids: CAWSRGQGGNQPQHF. The V gene is TRBV30, the J gene TRBJ1-5; TRBD1 matches at 11 bases. The CDR3 loop spans 15 amino acids. Losses at the gene ends were 2 bases for V and 4 bases for J; bases not matched to a gene: 4. CDR1 and CDR2 (germline): GTSNPN, SVGIG (reference sequence).

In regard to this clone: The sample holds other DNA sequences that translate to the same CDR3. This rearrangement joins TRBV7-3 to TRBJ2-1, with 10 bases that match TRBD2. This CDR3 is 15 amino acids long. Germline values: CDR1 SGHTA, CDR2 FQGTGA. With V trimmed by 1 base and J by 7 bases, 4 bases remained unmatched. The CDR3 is CASSLSLAGVNEQFF. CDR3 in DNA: TGTGCCAGCAGCTTAAGTCTAGCGGGAGTAAATGAGCAGTTCTTC.

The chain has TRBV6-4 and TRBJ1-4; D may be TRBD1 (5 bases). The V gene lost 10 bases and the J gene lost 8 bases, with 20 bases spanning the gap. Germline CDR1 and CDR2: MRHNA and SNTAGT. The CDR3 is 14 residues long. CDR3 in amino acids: CATLDILIPEKLFF. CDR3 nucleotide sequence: TGTGCCACCCTGGACATATTAATCCCCGAAAAACTGTTTTTT.

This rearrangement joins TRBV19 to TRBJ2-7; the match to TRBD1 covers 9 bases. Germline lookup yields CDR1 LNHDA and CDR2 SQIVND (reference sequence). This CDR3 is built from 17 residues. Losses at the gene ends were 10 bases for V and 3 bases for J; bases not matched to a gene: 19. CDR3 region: CAIELKRTGEVSYEQYF. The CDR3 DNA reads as TGTGCCATCGAGCTAAAACGGACAGGGGAGGTTAGCTACGAGCAGTACTTC.

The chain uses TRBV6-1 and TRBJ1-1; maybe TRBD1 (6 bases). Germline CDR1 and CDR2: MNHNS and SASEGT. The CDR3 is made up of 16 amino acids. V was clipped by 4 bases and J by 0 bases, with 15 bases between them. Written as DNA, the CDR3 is TGTGCCAGCAGTGCCTGGGACACCCGCATGAACACTGAAGCTTTCTTT. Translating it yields CASSAWDTRMNTEAFF.